This is a list of T cell receptor beta chains from one sample in a study of T cells in Graves' hyperthyroidism and ophthalmopathy. MiXCR was run by TCRdb on the multiplex PCR reads, yielding one entry per CDR3 protein. The sample includes about 590,000 distinct CDR3 sequences, 15% to 19% seen only once; the top ten take roughly 7.3%. The specimen was blood. The source of these receptors is a woman aged 25-40 years with Graves' hyperthyroidism. CDR3s include the opening cysteine and the closing phenylalanine or tryptophan. Each record gives: J gene, D gene, clone size, V gene, CDR3 protein, CDR3 DNA. D genes are given only for firm matches. Some rows have no size entry. The others give once, few or many, or a class for an expanded clone.

J gene: TRBJ1-2; D gene: NA; clone size: NA; V gene: TRBV2; CDR3 protein: CASNWGSYGYTF; CDR3 DNA: TGTGCCAGCAATTGGGGAAGCTATGGCTACACCTTC
J gene: TRBJ2-1; D gene: NA; clone size: once; V gene: TRBV19; CDR3 protein: CASRTAYNEQFF; CDR3 DNA: TGTGCCAGTCGGACGGCCTACAATGAGCAGTTCTTC
J gene: TRBJ2-7; D gene: NA; clone size: many; V gene: TRBV11-1; CDR3 protein: CASSLGRTYPYEQYF; CDR3 DNA: TGTGCCAGCAGCTTAGGTCGGACGTACCCCTACGAGCAGTACTTC
J gene: TRBJ1-3; D gene: NA; clone size: few; V gene: TRBV9; CDR3 protein: CASSVGQVHSGNTIYF; CDR3 DNA: TGTGCCAGCAGCGTAGGACAGGTTCACTCTGGAAACACCATATATTTT
J gene: TRBJ2-5; D gene: NA; clone size: many; V gene: TRBV7-9; CDR3 protein: CASSLAGGGGVDQETQYF; CDR3 DNA: TGTGCCAGCAGCTTAGCGGGTGGAGGGGGAGTGGACCAAGAGACCCAGTACTTC
J gene: TRBJ1-5; D gene: TRBD1; clone size: few; V gene: TRBV20-1; CDR3 protein: CSASQQGHSNQPQHF; CDR3 DNA: TGCAGTGCTAGTCAACAGGGGCATAGCAATCAGCCCCAGCATTTT
J gene: TRBJ2-7; D gene: TRBD2; clone size: NA; V gene: TRBV5-6; CDR3 protein: CASSLEASGAGTIYEQYF; CDR3 DNA: TGTGCCAGCAGCTTGGAGGCTAGCGGGGCAGGGACAATCTACGAGCAGTACTTC
J gene: TRBJ1-1; D gene: NA; clone size: many; V gene: TRBV6-1; CDR3 protein: CASSEADRVENTEAFF; CDR3 DNA: TGTGCCAGCAGTGAAGCGGACAGAGTAGAGAACACTGAAGCTTTCTTT
J gene: TRBJ2-7; D gene: TRBD2; clone size: many; V gene: TRBV5-1; CDR3 protein: CASSPGLGAYEQYF; CDR3 DNA: TGTGCCAGCAGCCCCGGACTAGGAGCCTACGAGCAGTACTTC
J gene: TRBJ1-2; D gene: NA; clone size: few; V gene: TRBV24-1; CDR3 protein: CATGRSYGYTF; CDR3 DNA: TGTGCCACCGGTAGGAGCTATGGCTACACCTTC
J gene: TRBJ2-7; D gene: NA; clone size: many; V gene: TRBV5-1; CDR3 protein: CASSLRGTPDEQYF; CDR3 DNA: TGCGCCAGCAGCCTCCGCGGAACGCCGGACGAGCAGTACTTC
J gene: TRBJ2-7; D gene: NA; clone size: many; V gene: TRBV25-1; CDR3 protein: CASSESVYSYEQYF; CDR3 DNA: TGTGCCAGCAGTGAATCTGTCTACTCCTACGAGCAGTACTTC
J gene: TRBJ1-3; D gene: NA; clone size: NA; V gene: TRBV24-1; CDR3 protein: CATSDSGTSGNTIYF; CDR3 DNA: TGTGCCACCAGTGATTCCGGGACCTCTGGAAACACCATATATTTT
J gene: TRBJ2-3; D gene: TRBD2; clone size: NA; V gene: TRBV27; CDR3 protein: CASSSSSGRVGTQYF; CDR3 DNA: TGTGCCAGCAGTTCCTCTAGCGGGAGGGTTGGTACGCAGTATTTT
J gene: TRBJ1-1; D gene: NA; clone size: many; V gene: TRBV28; CDR3 protein: CASSLRDGEAFF; CDR3 DNA: TGTGCCAGCAGTTTGCGGGACGGTGAAGCTTTCTTT
J gene: TRBJ2-2; D gene: TRBD2; clone size: many; V gene: TRBV2; CDR3 protein: CASTSAASGNTGELFF; CDR3 DNA: TGTGCCAGCACCTCCGCGGCTAGCGGGAACACCGGGGAGCTGTTTTTT
J gene: TRBJ2-1; D gene: TRBD2; clone size: many; V gene: TRBV10-3; CDR3 protein: CAIRREGTYNEQFF; CDR3 DNA: TGTGCCATCAGGCGGGAGGGAACCTACAATGAGCAGTTCTTC
J gene: TRBJ2-1; D gene: TRBD2; clone size: few; V gene: TRBV7-9; CDR3 protein: CASSSSGLAGLDEQFF; CDR3 DNA: TGTGCCAGCAGCTCTTCGGGACTAGCGGGACTGGATGAGCAGTTCTTC
J gene: TRBJ2-7; D gene: NA; clone size: many; V gene: TRBV7-9; CDR3 protein: CASSSLTGPFSEQYF; CDR3 DNA: TGTGCCAGCAGCTCCTTAACGGGGCCATTCTCCGAGCAGTACTTC
J gene: TRBJ2-7; D gene: NA; clone size: many; V gene: TRBV5-1; CDR3 protein: CASSPASLTYEQYF; CDR3 DNA: TGCGCCAGCAGCCCAGCATCACTAACCTACGAGCAGTACTTC
J gene: TRBJ1-1; D gene: NA; clone size: many; V gene: TRBV6-1; CDR3 protein: CASSRQPRETEAFF; CDR3 DNA: TGTGCCAGCAGTAGACAGCCGCGGGAAACTGAAGCTTTCTTT
J gene: TRBJ2-1; D gene: NA; clone size: NA; V gene: TRBV19; CDR3 protein: CASSIFGFPEQFF; CDR3 DNA: TGTGCCAGTAGTATTTTCGGGTTCCCTGAGCAGTTCTTC
J gene: TRBJ1-2; D gene: TRBD1; clone size: many; V gene: TRBV6-2/TRBV6-3; CDR3 protein: CASSPTGPRAYGYTF; CDR3 DNA: TGTGCCAGCAGTCCGACAGGGCCGAGGGCCTATGGCTACACCTTC
J gene: TRBJ2-1; D gene: TRBD2; clone size: many; V gene: TRBV29-1; CDR3 protein: CSVERRGSGAYNEQFF; CDR3 DNA: TGCAGCGTTGAAAGGAGGGGTAGCGGGGCCTACAATGAGCAGTTCTTC
J gene: TRBJ2-5; D gene: NA; clone size: NA; V gene: TRBV20-1; CDR3 protein: CSARGTGLGLQETQYF; CDR3 DNA: TGCAGTGCTAGAGGTACAGGCCTGGGCCTCCAAGAGACCCAGTACTTC
J gene: TRBJ2-1; D gene: NA; clone size: many; V gene: TRBV6-1; CDR3 protein: CASSDLWRTSDNEQFF; CDR3 DNA: TGTGCCAGCAGTGATCTCTGGAGAACCTCGGACAATGAGCAGTTCTTC
J gene: TRBJ2-3; D gene: NA; clone size: many; V gene: TRBV7-9; CDR3 protein: CASLLGEASSTDTQYF; CDR3 DNA: TGTGCCAGCCTCTTGGGAGAGGCCTCTAGCACAGATACGCAGTATTTT
J gene: TRBJ1-1; D gene: NA; clone size: NA; V gene: TRBV6-1; CDR3 protein: CASSELPNTEAFF; CDR3 DNA: TGTGCCAGCAGTGAACTACCGAACACTGAAGCTTTCTTT
J gene: TRBJ1-2; D gene: TRBD1; clone size: many; V gene: TRBV30; CDR3 protein: CAWNLDRGPYGYTF; CDR3 DNA: TGTGCCTGGAATCTTGACAGGGGTCCCTATGGCTACACCTTC
J gene: TRBJ2-7; D gene: NA; clone size: few; V gene: TRBV5-1; CDR3 protein: CASSATFETYEQYF; CDR3 DNA: TGCGCCAGCAGCGCAACGTTTGAAACCTACGAGCAGTACTTC
J gene: TRBJ2-7; D gene: TRBD2; clone size: many; V gene: TRBV6-1; CDR3 protein: CASTKDSGRVLGEQYF; CDR3 DNA: TGTGCCAGCACCAAAGATAGCGGGAGAGTCTTGGGCGAGCAGTACTTC
J gene: TRBJ2-1; D gene: TRBD1; clone size: NA; V gene: TRBV20-1; CDR3 protein: CSAREDRGVFQFF; CDR3 DNA: TGCAGTGCTAGAGAGGACAGGGGCGTATTCCAGTTCTTC
J gene: TRBJ1-1; D gene: NA; clone size: many; V gene: TRBV28; CDR3 protein: CASTALQNTEAFF; CDR3 DNA: TGTGCCAGCACCGCTCTGCAGAACACTGAAGCTTTCTTT
J gene: TRBJ2-4; D gene: TRBD1; clone size: many; V gene: TRBV11-2; CDR3 protein: CASSLVHGTGDIQYF; CDR3 DNA: TGTGCCAGCAGCTTAGTTCACGGGACAGGGGACATTCAGTACTTC
J gene: TRBJ1-2; D gene: NA; clone size: few; V gene: TRBV29-1; CDR3 protein: CSVEIGDGYTF; CDR3 DNA: TGCAGCGTTGAGATCGGTGATGGCTACACCTTC
J gene: TRBJ2-5; D gene: NA; clone size: many; V gene: TRBV20-1; CDR3 protein: CSASGRETQYF; CDR3 DNA: TGCAGTGCTAGCGGGAGAGAGACCCAGTACTTC
J gene: TRBJ1-4; D gene: NA; clone size: NA; V gene: TRBV20-1; CDR3 protein: CSAWGTDANEKLFF; CDR3 DNA: TGCAGTGCCTGGGGGACGGATGCTAATGAAAAACTGTTTTTT
J gene: TRBJ2-1; D gene: TRBD1; clone size: many; V gene: TRBV28; CDR3 protein: CASSPTGGINEQFF; CDR3 DNA: TGTGCCAGCAGTCCGACAGGGGGAATCAATGAGCAGTTCTTC
J gene: TRBJ2-7; D gene: TRBD2; clone size: many; V gene: TRBV6-1; CDR3 protein: CASRLAGGPGDEQYF; CDR3 DNA: TGTGCCAGCAGGCTAGCGGGAGGGCCTGGCGACGAGCAGTACTTC
J gene: TRBJ1-3; D gene: NA; clone size: few; V gene: TRBV6-1; CDR3 protein: CASPFKGLLATESSGNTIYF; CDR3 DNA: TGTGCCAGCCCCTTCAAGGGGTTGCTGGCTACAGAAAGCTCTGGAAACACCATATATTTT
J gene: TRBJ1-1; D gene: TRBD1; clone size: few; V gene: TRBV28; CDR3 protein: CASRNTDRVFPEAFF; CDR3 DNA: TGTGCCAGCAGAAATACGGACAGGGTATTCCCTGAAGCTTTCTTT
J gene: TRBJ1-1; D gene: TRBD1; clone size: NA; V gene: TRBV11-2; CDR3 protein: CASSFPRTGNTEAFF; CDR3 DNA: TGTGCCAGCAGCTTCCCTAGGACAGGGAACACTGAAGCTTTCTTT
J gene: TRBJ2-2; D gene: TRBD2; clone size: many; V gene: TRBV6-6; CDR3 protein: CASSYYPGTSGSWNTGELFF; CDR3 DNA: TGTGCCAGCAGTTACTACCCCGGGACTAGCGGGTCGTGGAACACCGGGGAGCTGTTTTTT
J gene: TRBJ1-2; D gene: TRBD1; clone size: few; V gene: TRBV5-1; CDR3 protein: CASSWTPDREYGYTF; CDR3 DNA: TGCGCCAGCAGCTGGACCCCGGACAGGGAATATGGCTACACCTTC
J gene: TRBJ2-1; D gene: TRBD2; clone size: many; V gene: TRBV12-3/TRBV12-4; CDR3 protein: CASSPALAGRAEQFF; CDR3 DNA: TGTGCCAGCAGCCCGGCGCTAGCGGGTAGAGCCGAGCAGTTCTTC
J gene: TRBJ1-6; D gene: NA; clone size: NA; V gene: TRBV6-2/TRBV6-3; CDR3 protein: CASNPGLKNSPLHF; CDR3 DNA: TGTGCCAGCAATCCGGGACTGAAAAATTCACCCCTCCACTTT
J gene: TRBJ2-7; D gene: NA; clone size: NA; V gene: TRBV20-1; CDR3 protein: CSAQGREYGQRKTTLEQYF; CDR3 DNA: TGCAGTGCCCAGGGCAGGGAATATGGGCAGCGGAAGACGACCCTCGAGCAGTACTTC
J gene: TRBJ1-2; D gene: TRBD1; clone size: NA; V gene: TRBV20-1; CDR3 protein: CSARHYRGRVFGYTF; CDR3 DNA: TGCAGTGCTAGGCACTACAGGGGGCGCGTTTTTGGCTACACCTTC
J gene: TRBJ2-7; D gene: NA; clone size: many; V gene: TRBV7-9; CDR3 protein: CASSSFQWGAYEQYF; CDR3 DNA: TGTGCCAGCAGCTCTTTTCAATGGGGGGCCTACGAGCAGTACTTC
J gene: TRBJ1-4; D gene: NA; clone size: many; V gene: TRBV20-1; CDR3 protein: CSARSGVGGYEKLFF; CDR3 DNA: TGCAGTGCTAGATCAGGCGTCGGGGGTTATGAAAAACTGTTTTTT
J gene: TRBJ1-1; D gene: NA; clone size: NA; V gene: TRBV20-1; CDR3 protein: CSALPGGGTEAFF; CDR3 DNA: TGCAGTGCCCTCCCGGGGGGGGGCACTGAAGCTTTCTTT
J gene: TRBJ1-1; D gene: NA; clone size: few; V gene: TRBV6-1; CDR3 protein: CASSESGYTEAFF; CDR3 DNA: TGTGCCAGCAGTGAAAGCGGATACACTGAAGCTTTCTTT
J gene: TRBJ2-2; D gene: NA; clone size: NA; V gene: TRBV6-1; CDR3 protein: CASDWITSRTDTGELFF; CDR3 DNA: TGTGCCAGCGATTGGATAACCTCACGTACGGACACCGGGGAGCTGTTTTTT
J gene: TRBJ2-7; D gene: NA; clone size: many; V gene: TRBV5-1; CDR3 protein: CASSLGFVEEQYF; CDR3 DNA: TGCGCCAGCAGCTTGGGGTTCGTTGAGGAGCAGTACTTC
J gene: TRBJ1-2; D gene: TRBD1; clone size: NA; V gene: TRBV27; CDR3 protein: CASSLAGTGFGGYTF; CDR3 DNA: TGTGCCAGCAGTTTAGCGGGGACAGGGTTTGGGGGCTACACCTTC
J gene: TRBJ1-1; D gene: TRBD1; clone size: NA; V gene: TRBV13; CDR3 protein: CASSRGTAPFGGTEAFF; CDR3 DNA: TGTGCCAGCAGCCGAGGGACAGCCCCATTCGGAGGCACTGAAGCTTTCTTT
J gene: TRBJ2-7; D gene: NA; clone size: once; V gene: TRBV19; CDR3 protein: CASSSRGSWDEQYF; CDR3 DNA: TGTGCCAGTAGTAGCCGGGGCAGTTGGGACGAGCAGTACTTC
J gene: TRBJ2-1; D gene: TRBD2; clone size: NA; V gene: TRBV20-1; CDR3 protein: CRPASGGSYNEQLF; CDR3 DNA: TGCAGGCCAGCTAGCGGCGGCTCCTACAATGAGCAGCTCTTC